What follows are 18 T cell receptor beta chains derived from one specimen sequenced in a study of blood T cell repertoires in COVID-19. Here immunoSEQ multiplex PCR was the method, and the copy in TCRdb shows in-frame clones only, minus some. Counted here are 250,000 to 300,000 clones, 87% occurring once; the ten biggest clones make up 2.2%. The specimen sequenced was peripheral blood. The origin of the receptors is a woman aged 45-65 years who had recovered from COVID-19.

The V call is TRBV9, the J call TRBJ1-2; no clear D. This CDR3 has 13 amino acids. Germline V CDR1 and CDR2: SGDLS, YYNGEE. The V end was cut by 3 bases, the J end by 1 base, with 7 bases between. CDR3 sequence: CASSETVNYGYTF. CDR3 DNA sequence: TGTGCCAGCAGCGAAACAGTTAACTATGGCTACACCTTC.

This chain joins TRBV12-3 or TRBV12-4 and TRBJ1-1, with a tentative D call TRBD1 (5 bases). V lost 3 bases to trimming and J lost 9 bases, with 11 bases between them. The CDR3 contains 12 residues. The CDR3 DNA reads TGTGCCAGCAGTTTTACGGACACGAAAGCTTTCTTT. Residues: CASSFTDTKAFF.

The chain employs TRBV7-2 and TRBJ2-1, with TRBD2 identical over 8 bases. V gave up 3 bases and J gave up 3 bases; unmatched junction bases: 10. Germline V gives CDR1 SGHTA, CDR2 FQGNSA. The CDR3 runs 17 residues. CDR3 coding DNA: TGTGCCAGCAGCTTTGAGGTTAGCGGGGCTTTCTACAATGAGCAGTTCTTC. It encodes CASSFEVSGAFYNEQFF.

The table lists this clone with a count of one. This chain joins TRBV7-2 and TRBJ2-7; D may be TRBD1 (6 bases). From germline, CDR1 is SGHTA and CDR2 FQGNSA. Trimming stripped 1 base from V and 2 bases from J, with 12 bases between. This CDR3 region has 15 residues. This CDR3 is CASSLGPGTPYEQYF. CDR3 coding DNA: TGTGCCAGCAGCTTAGGGCCGGGGACACCCTACGAGCAGTACTTC.

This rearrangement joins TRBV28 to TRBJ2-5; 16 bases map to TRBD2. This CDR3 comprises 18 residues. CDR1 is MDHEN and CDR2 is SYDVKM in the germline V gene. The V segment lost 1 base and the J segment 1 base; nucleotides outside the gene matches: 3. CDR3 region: CASSLFGTSGRVQETQYF. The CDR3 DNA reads TGTGCCAGCAGTTTATTCGGGACTAGCGGGAGGGTCCAAGAGACCCAGTACTTC.

The CDR3 protein is CAISESIERGMAQHF. CDR3 coding DNA: TGTGCCATCAGTGAGTCGATAGAGAGAGGAATGGCCCAGCATTTT. The chain joins TRBV10-3 to TRBJ1-5; D is undetermined. The V end lost 0 bases, the J end lost 11 bases, and 17 bases lay between the germline ends. Germline V lookup: CDR1 ENHRY, CDR2 SYGVKD. This CDR3 spans 15 amino acids.

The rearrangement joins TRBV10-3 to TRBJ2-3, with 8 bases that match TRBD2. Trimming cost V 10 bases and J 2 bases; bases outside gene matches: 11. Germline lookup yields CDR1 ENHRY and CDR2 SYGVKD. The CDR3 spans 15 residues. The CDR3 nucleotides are TGTGCCACCAAGGTGGGCGGGGGGCCCACAGATACGCAGTATTTT. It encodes CATKVGGGPTDTQYF.

The CDR3 coding sequence is TGCGCCAGCAGCCCCGGGACAGGAATCATGAACACTGAAGCTTTCTTT. This gives the protein CASSPGTGIMNTEAFF. J is TRBJ1-1 and V is TRBV5-1; the match to TRBD1 covers 8 bases. The germline V gene encodes CDR1 SGHRS and CDR2 YFSETQ. V lost 4 bases to trimming and J lost 0 bases; unmatched junction nucleotides: 8. This CDR3 is built from 16 residues.

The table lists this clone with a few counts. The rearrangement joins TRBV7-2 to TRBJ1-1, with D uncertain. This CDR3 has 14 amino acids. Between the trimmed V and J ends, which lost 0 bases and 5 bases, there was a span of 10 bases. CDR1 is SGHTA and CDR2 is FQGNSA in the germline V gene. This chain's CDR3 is CASSLAPGGTEAFF. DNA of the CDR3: TGTGCCAGCAGCTTAGCGCCAGGAGGGACTGAAGCTTTCTTT.

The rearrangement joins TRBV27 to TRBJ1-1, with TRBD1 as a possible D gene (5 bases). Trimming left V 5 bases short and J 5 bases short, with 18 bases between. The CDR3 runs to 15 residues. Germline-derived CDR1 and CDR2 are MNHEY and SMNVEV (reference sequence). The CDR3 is CASSPLDTVGTEAFF. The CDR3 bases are TGTGCCAGCAGTCCCCTGGACACCGTCGGAACTGAAGCTTTCTTT.

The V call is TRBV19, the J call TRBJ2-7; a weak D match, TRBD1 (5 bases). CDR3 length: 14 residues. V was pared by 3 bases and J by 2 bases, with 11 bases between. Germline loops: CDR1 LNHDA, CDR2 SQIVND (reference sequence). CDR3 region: CASSMLDRPYEQYF. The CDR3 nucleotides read TGTGCCAGTAGTATGCTAGACAGACCCTACGAGCAGTACTTC.

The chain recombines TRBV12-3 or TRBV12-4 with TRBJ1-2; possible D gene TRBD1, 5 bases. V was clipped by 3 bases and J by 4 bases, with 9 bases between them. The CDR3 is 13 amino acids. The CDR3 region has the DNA TGTGCCAGCAGTTTTCAGGGACTCTATGGCTACACCTTC. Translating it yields CASSFQGLYGYTF.

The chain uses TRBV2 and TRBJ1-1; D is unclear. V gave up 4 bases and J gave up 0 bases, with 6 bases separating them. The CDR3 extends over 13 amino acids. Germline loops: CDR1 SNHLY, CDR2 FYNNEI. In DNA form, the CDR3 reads TGTGCCAGCAGTGCCGAGGTGAACACTGAAGCTTTCTTT. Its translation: CASSAEVNTEAFF.

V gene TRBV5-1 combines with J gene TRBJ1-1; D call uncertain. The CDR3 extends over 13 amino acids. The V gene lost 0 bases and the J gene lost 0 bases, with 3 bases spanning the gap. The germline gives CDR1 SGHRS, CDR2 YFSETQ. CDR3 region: CASSLDMNTEAFF. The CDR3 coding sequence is TGCGCCAGCAGCTTGGACATGAACACTGAAGCTTTCTTT.

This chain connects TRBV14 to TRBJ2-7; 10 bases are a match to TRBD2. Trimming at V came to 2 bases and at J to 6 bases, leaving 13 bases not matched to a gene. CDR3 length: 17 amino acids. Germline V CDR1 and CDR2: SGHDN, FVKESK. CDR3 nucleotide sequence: TGTGCCAGCAGCCAAAGACTTTTAGCGGGGGGAACTTCCGAGCAGTACTTC. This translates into CASSQRLLAGGTSEQYF.

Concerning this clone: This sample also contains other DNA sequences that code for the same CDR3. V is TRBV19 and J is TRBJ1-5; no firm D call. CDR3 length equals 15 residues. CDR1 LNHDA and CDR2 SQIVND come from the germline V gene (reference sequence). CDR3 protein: CASLLRETSNQPQHF. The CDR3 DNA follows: TGTGCTAGTCTCCTGAGGGAGACGAGCAATCAGCCCCAGCATTTT.

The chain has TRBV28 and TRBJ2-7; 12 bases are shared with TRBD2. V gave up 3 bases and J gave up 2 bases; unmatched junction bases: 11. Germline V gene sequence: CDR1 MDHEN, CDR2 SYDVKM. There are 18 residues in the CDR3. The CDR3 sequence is CASSFLFAPSGRAYEQYF. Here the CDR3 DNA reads TGTGCCAGCAGTTTTCTATTCGCCCCTAGCGGGAGGGCCTACGAGCAGTACTTC.

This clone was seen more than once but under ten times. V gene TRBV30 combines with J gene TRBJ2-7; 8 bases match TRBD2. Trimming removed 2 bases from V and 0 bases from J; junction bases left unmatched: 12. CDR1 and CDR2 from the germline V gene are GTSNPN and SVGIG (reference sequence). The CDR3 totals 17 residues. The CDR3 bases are TGTGCCTGGAGTCCAAAGCCGGGACTAGGGTTCTCCTACGAGCAGTACTTC. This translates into CAWSPKPGLGFSYEQYF.